This T cell receptor beta chain was found in a study of shared clonotypes between healthy human individuals. The assay was immunoSEQ multiplex PCR, and TCRdb's table has in-frame clones only and misses some. The data show around 990,000 clones, 60% to 80% seen once. Germline values: CDR1 SGHTA, CDR2 FQGNSA. Trimming shortened V by 5 bases and J by 4 bases, and 8 bases separated the two germline ends. This CDR3 is 12 amino acids long. Sequenced sample: memory CD4+ T cells from PBMCs. Sample subset: CD45RA-negative fraction. The V gene is TRBV7-2, the J gene TRBJ1-1; D is undetermined. The TCR sequence derives from a man aged 18 to 29 in good health. Some clones in this sample may be carry-over from other donors' samples. CDR3 sequence (DNA): TGTGCCAGCAGCCCTTACGGCACTGAAGCTTTCTTT. It is translated as CASSPYGTEAFF.